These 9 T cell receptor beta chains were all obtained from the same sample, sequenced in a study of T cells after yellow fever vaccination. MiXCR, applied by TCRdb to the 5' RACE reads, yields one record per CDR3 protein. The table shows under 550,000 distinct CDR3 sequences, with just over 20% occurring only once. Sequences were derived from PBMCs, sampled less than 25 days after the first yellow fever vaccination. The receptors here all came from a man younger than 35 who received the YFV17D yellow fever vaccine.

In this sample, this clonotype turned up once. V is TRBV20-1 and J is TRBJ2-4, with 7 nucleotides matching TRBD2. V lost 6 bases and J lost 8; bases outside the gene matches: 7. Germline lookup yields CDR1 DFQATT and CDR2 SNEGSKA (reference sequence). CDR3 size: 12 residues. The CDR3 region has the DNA TGCAGTGCCCTGGGGGAGGGAGACATTCAGTACTTC. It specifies CSALGEGDIQYF.

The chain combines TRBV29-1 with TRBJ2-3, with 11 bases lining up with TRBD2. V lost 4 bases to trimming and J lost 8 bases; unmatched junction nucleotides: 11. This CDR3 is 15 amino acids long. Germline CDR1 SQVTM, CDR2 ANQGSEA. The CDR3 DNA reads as TGCAGCGTTGGGGCTAGCGGGGGGCTGTCTGGTACGCAGTATTTT. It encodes CSVGASGGLSGTQYF.

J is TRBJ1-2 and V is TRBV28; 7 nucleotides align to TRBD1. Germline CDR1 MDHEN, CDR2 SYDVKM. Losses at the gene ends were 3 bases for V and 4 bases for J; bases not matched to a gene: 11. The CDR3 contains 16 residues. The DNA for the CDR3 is TGTGCCAGCAGTTTTCAAGGTGGGGGACAGTTCTATGGCTACACCTTC. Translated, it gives CASSFQGGGQFYGYTF.

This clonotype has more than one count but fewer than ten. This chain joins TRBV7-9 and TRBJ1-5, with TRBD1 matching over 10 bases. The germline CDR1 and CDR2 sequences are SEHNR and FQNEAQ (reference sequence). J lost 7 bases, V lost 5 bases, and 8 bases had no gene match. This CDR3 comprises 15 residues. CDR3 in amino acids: CASSPGTGARQPQHF. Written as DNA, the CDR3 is TGTGCCAGCAGCCCCGGGACAGGGGCGAGACAGCCCCAGCATTTT. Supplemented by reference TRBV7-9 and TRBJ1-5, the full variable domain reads DTGVSQNPRHKITKRGQNVTFRCDPISEHNRLYWYRQTLGQGPEFLTYFQNEAQLEKSRLLSDRFSAERPKGSFSTLEIQRTEQGDSAMYLCASSPGTGARQPQHFGDGTRLSIL.

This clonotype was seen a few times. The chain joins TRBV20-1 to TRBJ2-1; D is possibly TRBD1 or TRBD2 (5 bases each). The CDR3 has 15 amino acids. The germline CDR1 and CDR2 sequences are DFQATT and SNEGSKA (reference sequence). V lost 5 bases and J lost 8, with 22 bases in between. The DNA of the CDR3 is TGCAGTGCTCCGGACCCTAGGGGACCGAGCCATGAGCAGTTCTTC. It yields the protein CSAPDPRGPSHEQFF.

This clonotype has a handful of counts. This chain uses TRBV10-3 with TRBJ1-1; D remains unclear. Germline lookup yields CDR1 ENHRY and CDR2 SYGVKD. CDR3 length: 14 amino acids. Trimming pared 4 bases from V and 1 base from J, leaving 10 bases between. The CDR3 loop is CAISVRQQNTEAFF. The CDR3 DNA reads TGTGCCATCAGTGTGCGGCAGCAGAACACTGAAGCTTTCTTT.

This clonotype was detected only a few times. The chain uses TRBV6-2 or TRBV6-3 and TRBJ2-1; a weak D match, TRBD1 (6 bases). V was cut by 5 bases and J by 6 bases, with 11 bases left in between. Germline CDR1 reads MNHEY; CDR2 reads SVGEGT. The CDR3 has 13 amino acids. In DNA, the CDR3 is TGTGCCAGCAGTACAACAGGGATCAATGAGCAGTTCTTC. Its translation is CASSTTGINEQFF.

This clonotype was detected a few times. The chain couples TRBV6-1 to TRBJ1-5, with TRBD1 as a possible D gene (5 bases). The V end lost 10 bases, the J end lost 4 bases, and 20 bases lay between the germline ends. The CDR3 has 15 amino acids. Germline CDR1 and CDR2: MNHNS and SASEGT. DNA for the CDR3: TGTGCCACCCCTCAGGGCAGTCTCCCGAATCAGCCCCAGCATTTT. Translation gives CATPQGSLPNQPQHF.

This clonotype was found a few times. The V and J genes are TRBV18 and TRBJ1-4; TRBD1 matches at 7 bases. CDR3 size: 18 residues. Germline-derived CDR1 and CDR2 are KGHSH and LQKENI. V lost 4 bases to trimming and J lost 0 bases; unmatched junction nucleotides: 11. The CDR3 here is CASSLRTGNGATNEKLFF. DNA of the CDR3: TGTGCCAGCTCACTACGGACAGGCAACGGGGCAACTAATGAAAAACTGTTTTTT. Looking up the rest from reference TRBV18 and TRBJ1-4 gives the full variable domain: NAGVMQNPRHLVRRRGQEARLRCSPMKGHSHVYWYRQLPEEGLKFMVYLQKENIIDESGMPKERFSAEFPKEGPSILRIQQVVRGDSAAYFCASSLRTGNGATNEKLFFGSGTQLSVL.